The text below deals with one T cell receptor beta chain. Its antigen is unknown. The DNA is left out, because the CDR3 cannot be placed on it with certainty; the CDR3 is given as TCRdb lists it. The sample belongs to a study of T cells in Graves' hyperthyroidism and ophthalmopathy (dated by TCRdb to between 2019 and 2020). Study-wide context: Peripheral blood samples were taken at the time of initial diagnosis, prior to any treatment. A discovery cohort of about a hundred patients, 43 with Graves' ophthalmopathy and about 60 with stable Graves' hyperthyroidism, was used to find distinguishing TCR V-J signatures. An independent validation cohort of under 20 hyperthyroidism patients and 15 or so patients who later progressed to ophthalmopathy tested prospective prediction of ophthalmopathy. The 100 discovery patients were randomly split 7:3 into training and test sets. Thyroid tissue and blood T-cell repertoires from six Graves' hyperthyroidism patients were also compared in the study. Once sampling was done, hyperthyroidism patients were given methimazole at a starting dose of 30 mg daily, whereas ophthalmopathy patients were given high-dose intravenous methylprednisolone. According to the paper, TCR Vbeta CDR3 sequencing was carried out on some 140 peripheral blood samples, which came from fewer than 50 ophthalmopathy, around 75 hyperthyroidism and roughly 17 progressor patients.

The TCR beta CDR3 regions were amplified from the RNA transcripts. The TCR CDR3 was subjected to a first round of RT-PCR using the HTBI primer set and the Qiagen OneStep RT-PCR kit. The libraries were constructed in a second round of multiplex PCR and then size-selected and purified. Libraries were sequenced paired-end with 100 bp reads on an Illumina HiSeq2000. The study's own analysis went as follows. SOAPnuke was used to process the raw data, with reads discarded if the reads contained adapters or uncalled bases, had a mean Phred below 15, or lacked an exact constant-primer or identifier match. COPE v1.2.5 was used to merge high-quality paired reads, and clonotypes were defined as unique nucleotide sequences. MiTCR v1.1 was used to align clonotypes to the IMGT TRBV, TRBD and TRBJ reference segments. The analysis was restricted to V-J combinations with a frequency above 0.0001, which together covered 99.2% of the repertoires. The TCS score was defined as F50 (clonal expansion) divided by E x V (chaos), with BLOSUM62-based TCRdist calculated between CDR3 peptides within each V-J. Welch's t-statistics and random forest reduced 514 V-J features to 10 to 15, which were used in a naive Bayes classifier (R e1071). The raw public data were reprocessed by TCRdb itself: fastp quality trimming at Q25, MiXCR clonotype calling, in-frame beta chains only. One record per CDR3 amino acid sequence lists the most common genes and DNA. The V and J calls shown here were made by TCRdb, not taken from the authors' results. The sample profile shows a few hundred thousand distinct CDR3 sequences; around a sixth of them were found once. The top ten hold under 8% of the sample.

Stable Graves' hyperthyroidism was defined as the absence of progression to ophthalmopathy over 18 months of follow-up. Hyperthyroidism patients were aged 18 to 65 years and newly diagnosed, with disease duration of less than 2 months. Exclusion was applied to patients with uncontrolled infections, other autoimmune diseases, pregnancy or lactation. Clinical symptoms, serum thyroxine and TRAb, thyroid ultrasound, and orbital computed tomography formed the basis for the diagnoses. PBMCs were separated from roughly 10 ml of fresh peripheral blood using Ficoll-Paque density gradient centrifugation. Total RNA was extracted using Trizol reagent, and RNA quality was assessed on an Agilent 2100 Bioanalyzer. Including cysteine and phenylalanine, the CDR3 has 15 amino acids. Overall study results and their limits: Sample size was not statistically predetermined, and investigators were not blinded to group allocation. In validation, progression to ophthalmopathy was predicted by the model with nearly 71% sensitivity and 72% to 85% specificity, a median of roughly 6 months before onset. A 13 V-J signature model separated ophthalmopathy from stable hyperthyroidism, with around 90% sensitivity and roughly 84% specificity in cross-validation and 80%/75% in testing. Most expanded thyroid clonotypes (frequency above 0.001) were also detected in blood, suggesting blood repertoires may reflect thyroid immune responses.

Specimen: blood. This TCR was recovered from a woman in her thirties with Graves' hyperthyroidism. The V and J genes are TRBV12-3 or TRBV12-4 and TRBJ1-6. The CDR3 region reads CASSFLAGNNSPLHF.